These 12 T cell receptor beta chains originate from one sample sequenced in a study of T cell responses to AZD1222 COVID-19 vaccine. Only in-frame clones appear in the TCRdb table, and some are missing; sequencing was by immunoSEQ multiplex PCR. The sample has about 130,000 clones; approximately 90% are singletons. The source material was peripheral blood, sampled on day 0 of AZD1222 vaccination. These receptors were taken from an adult in good health.

V and J are TRBV27 and TRBJ2-7; D not resolved. Between the trimmed V and J ends, which lost 6 bases and 11 bases, there was a span of 17 bases. Germline lookup yields CDR1 MNHEY and CDR2 SMNVEV (reference sequence). This CDR3 has 12 amino acids. CDR3 nucleotides: TGTGCCAGCAGCCCGGGCGGCCTTGAGGAGTACTTC. It codes for CASSPGGLEEYF.

Points on this clone: Germline and junction disagree at one end, which may indicate a read error. This chain joins TRBV27 and TRBJ1-1, with TRBD1 matching 7 bases. This CDR3 comprises 15 residues. Germline CDR1 MNHEY, CDR2 SMNVEV (reference sequence). CDR3 sequence (DNA): TGTGCCAGCAGTCCGACGACAGGGAGGAACACTGAAACTTTCTTT. Translation: CASSPTTGRNTETFF.

The rearrangement joins TRBV19 to TRBJ1-1; D is unresolved. The germline gives CDR1 LNHDA, CDR2 SQIVND (reference sequence). The CDR3 contains 14 residues. Trimming removed 6 bases from V and 3 bases from J, with 14 bases in between. The CDR3 DNA reads TGTGCCAGTAGCAACCCGGGGTCGTACACTGAAGCTTTCTTT. It translates to CASSNPGSYTEAFF.

The chain combines TRBV28 with TRBJ1-6, with D maybe TRBD1 (5 bases). This CDR3 contains 17 residues. V lost 6 bases and J lost 0, with 15 bases in between. Germline values: CDR1 MDHEN, CDR2 SYDVKM. This CDR3 is CASSSPRESSYNSPLHF. The CDR3 DNA follows: TGTGCCAGCAGCTCCCCCAGGGAGAGCTCCTATAATTCACCCCTCCACTTT.

This clone has only one observation. J is TRBJ2-4 and V is TRBV11-2, with D unclear. CDR1 and CDR2 (germline): SGHAT, FQNNGV. V was trimmed by 4 bases and J by 0 bases, leaving 13 bases between them. CDR3 length: 16 amino acids. The CDR3 protein is CASSSGQAIAKNIQYF. The DNA of the CDR3 is TGTGCCAGCAGCTCGGGTCAGGCTATAGCCAAAAACATTCAGTACTTC.

The J gene is TRBJ1-1, the V gene TRBV5-4; D perhaps matches TRBD1 (5 bases). Germline loops: CDR1 SGHNT, CDR2 YYREEE (reference sequence). V was shortened by 4 bases and J by 1 base, with 5 bases between the two germline ends. The CDR3 length is 12 residues. The CDR3 region is CASSGQNTEAFF. The CDR3 DNA sequence: TGTGCCAGCAGCGGACAGAACACTGAAGCTTTCTTT.

The CDR3 is CASSRTGHPNTEAFF. In nucleotides, the CDR3 is TGTGCCAGCAGTCGCACGGGACACCCGAACACTGAAGCTTTCTTT. J is TRBJ1-1 and V is TRBV6-6, with D possibly matching TRBD1 (6 bases). V shed 5 bases and J shed 1 base, with 14 bases lying between them. Germline-derived CDR1 and CDR2 are MNHNY and SVGAGI (reference sequence). This CDR3 has 15 residues.

This chain links TRBV13 with TRBJ2-6; D not resolved. Germline values: CDR1 PRHDT, CDR2 FYEKMQ (reference sequence). The CDR3 is 13 amino acids. V dropped 4 bases and J dropped 4 bases, with 5 bases sitting between them. The CDR3 DNA sequence: TGTGCCAGCAGCTCGACCGGGGCCAACGTCCTGACTTTC. Its translation: CASSSTGANVLTF. Variable domain in full (rest from reference TRBV13 and TRBJ2-6): AAGVIQSPRHLIKEKRETATLKCYPIPRHDTVYWYQQGPGQDPQFLISFYEKMQSDKGSIPDRFSAQQFSDYHSELNMSSLELGDSALYFCASSSTGANVLTFGAGSRLTVL.

The chain combines TRBV5-1 with TRBJ2-7; D is unclear. The CDR3 consists of 15 residues. Looked up from germline, CDR1 is SGHRS and CDR2 is YFSETQ. Trimming shortened V by 2 bases and J by 3 bases, and 15 bases separated the two germline ends. The CDR3 region has the DNA TGCGCCAGCAGCTTTTCGCGACCGATAATCTACGAGCAGTACTTC. Encoded protein: CASSFSRPIIYEQYF.

The chain carries TRBV2 and TRBJ1-5, with TRBD1 matching 7 bases. The CDR3 spans 16 residues. Germline V gene lookup returns CDR1 SNHLY and CDR2 FYNNEI. J gave up 7 bases and V 5 bases, and 14 bases lay outside the gene matches. This CDR3 is CASSNPMAGGSQPQHF. The DNA of the CDR3 is TGTGCCAGCAGTAACCCGATGGCAGGGGGGTCCCAGCCCCAGCATTTT.

The table lists this clone with a count of one. This sequence joins TRBV6-5 and TRBJ1-5, with TRBD1 as a possible D gene (5 bases). CDR1 is MNHEY and CDR2 is SVGAGI in the germline V gene. The CDR3 is 14 amino acids. V was clipped by 7 bases and J by 0 bases, with 10 bases between them. DNA of the CDR3: TGTGCCAGCATCAGGGACGATAGCAATCAGCCCCAGCATTTT. This translates into CASIRDDSNQPQHF.

The V call is TRBV7-2, the J call TRBJ1-4, with D perhaps TRBD1 (6 bases). Trimming left V 4 bases short and J 8 bases short, with 17 bases between. The CDR3 consists of 15 residues. Germline CDR1 SGHTA, CDR2 FQGNSA. CDR3 residues: CASSSGGAFGEKLFF. The CDR3 nucleotides are TGTGCCAGCAGCTCCGGGGGGGCATTTGGGGAAAAACTGTTTTTT.